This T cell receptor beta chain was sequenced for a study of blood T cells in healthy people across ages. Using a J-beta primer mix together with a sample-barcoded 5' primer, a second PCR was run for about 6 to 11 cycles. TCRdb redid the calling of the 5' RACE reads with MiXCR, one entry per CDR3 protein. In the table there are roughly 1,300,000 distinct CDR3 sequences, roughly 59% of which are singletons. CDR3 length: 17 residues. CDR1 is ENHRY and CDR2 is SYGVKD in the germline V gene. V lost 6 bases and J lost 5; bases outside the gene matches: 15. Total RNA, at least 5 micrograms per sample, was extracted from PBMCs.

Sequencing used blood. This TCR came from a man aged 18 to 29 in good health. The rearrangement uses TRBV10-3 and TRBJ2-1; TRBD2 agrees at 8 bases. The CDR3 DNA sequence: TGTGCCATCAGCGACCCCGGGAGCGGGAGCACCCACAATGAGCAGTTCTTC. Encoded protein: CAISDPGSGSTHNEQFF.